Listed below are T cell receptor beta chains from one sample, sequenced in a study of blood T cell repertoires in COVID-19. The method was immunoSEQ multiplex PCR; TCRdb's version includes in-frame clones alone and lacks a portion of them. The sample records 300,000 to 400,000 clones, about 90% being singletons. Material: peripheral blood. The receptors stem from a woman aged 55 to 70 with COVID-19, enrolled during active disease. Each CDR3 is given with its conserved first and last residue. A clone size is listed for some rows: how often the clone was seen (once, few, many), or a class if it is expanded.

TRBV19	.	CASRETGATFGEQYF
TRBV6-4	.	CASSVSAGYNEQFF
TRBV5-5	.	CASSLYGGDYNEQFF
TRBV5-4	.	CASMQGTNYGYTF
TRBV11-2	.	CASSSPSEAFF
TRBV3-1/TRBV3-2	.	CASSQASGGVIKSSYNEQFF
TRBV7-9	once	CASSPPYSSYEQYF
TRBV7-8	many	CASSHRRQSSYEQYF
TRBV19	.	CASTLTGGGGARDTQYF
TRBV19	.	CASSRLGQGATNEKLFF
TRBV7-9	.	CASAGQDNYGYTF
TRBV5-1	.	CASSWDGSSGAEQYF
TRBV28	.	CASRLDRVPSGYTF
TRBV2	.	CASSPQRTGRSYGYTF
TRBV6-5	.	CASISPNTGELFF
TRBV19	.	CASSIGLQARNSPLHF
TRBV6-1	once	CASSELGGGVAYNEQFF
TRBV15	.	CATSRDPHGYTF
TRBV5-4	.	CASSLPGQRLPRDTDTQYF
TRBV2	.	CASKTGSRETQYF
TRBV5-1	few	CASSPRGGDTGELFF
TRBV11-2	.	CASSFLGWAEAFF
TRBV5-1	.	CASSLPPSGNTGELFF
TRBV28	.	CASSLDRRAGLTYEQYF
TRBV5-1	.	CASSFAPGTGGGGEQFF
TRBV7-3	.	CASSLRAKNIQYF
TRBV18	.	CASSPGQGALTGELFF
TRBV20-1	.	CSANYDNEQFF
TRBV6-1	.	CASSEPGKNKKVSGYTF
TRBV6-5	.	CASSPTTGVTEAFF
TRBV4-1	.	CADPPGQGSYEQYF
TRBV7-8	.	CASSPPGGTGPRGYTF
TRBV7-2	.	CASRRGQASSEAFF
TRBV12-5	once	CASGFGVPAGGVSYEQYF
TRBV5-5	once	CASTQGGQWSSYNSPLHF
TRBV27	.	CASSSGLAGALIYEQYF
TRBV28	.	CASILSGTGNTIYF
TRBV5-1	.	CASNSGGETQYF
TRBV2	few	CASSEQVTYSNQPQHF
TRBV2	.	CASRAQGSGANVLTF
TRBV29-1	.	CSVVSSGGPGEQYF
TRBV4-1	.	CASSLQGGPSGNTIYF
TRBV7-9	.	CASSLTQDSTNYGYTF
TRBV10-3	.	CAISDLGTKGANYGYTF
TRBV28	.	CAGRGSSGNTIYF